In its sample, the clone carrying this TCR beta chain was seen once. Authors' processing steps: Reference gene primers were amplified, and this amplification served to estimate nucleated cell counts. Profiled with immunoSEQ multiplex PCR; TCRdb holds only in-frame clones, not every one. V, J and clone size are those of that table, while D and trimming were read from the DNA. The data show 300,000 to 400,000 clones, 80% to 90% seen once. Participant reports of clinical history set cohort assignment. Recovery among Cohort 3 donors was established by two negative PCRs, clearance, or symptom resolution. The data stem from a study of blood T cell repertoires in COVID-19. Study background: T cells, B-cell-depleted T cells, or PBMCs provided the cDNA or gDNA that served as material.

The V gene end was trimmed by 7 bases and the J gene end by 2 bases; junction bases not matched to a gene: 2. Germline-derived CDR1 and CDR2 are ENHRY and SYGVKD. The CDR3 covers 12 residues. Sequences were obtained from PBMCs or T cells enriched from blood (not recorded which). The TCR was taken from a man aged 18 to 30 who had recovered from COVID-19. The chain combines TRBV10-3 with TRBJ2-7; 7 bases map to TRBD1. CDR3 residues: CAIKGGPYEQYF. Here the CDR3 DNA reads TGTGCCATCAAAGGGGGCCCCTACGAGCAGTACTTC.